This is a list of T cell receptor beta chains from one sample in a study of CD8 T cells in ankylosing spondylitis. MiXCR, run by TCRdb on the 5' RACE reads, gives a single entry per CDR3 protein. The data hold roughly 700,000 distinct CDR3 sequences, with roughly 19% observed a single time. Sequences were obtained from blood, either unsorted or a sorted T cell fraction (not recorded which). These receptors all come from a male donor with ankylosing spondylitis. CDR3s include the opening cysteine and the closing phenylalanine or tryptophan. Each record gives: CDR3 DNA, CDR3 protein, V gene, CDR3 length, J gene, clone size, D gene. The D gene is left open where the match is weak. Some rows have no size entry. The others give once, few or many, or a class for an expanded clone.

TGCAGTGCCACAGCACAGGACAGGAACACTGAAGCTTTCTTT,CSATAQDRNTEAFF,TRBV20-1,14,TRBJ1-1,-,-
TGTGCCAGCGGGGGCGGCAGCGCTTACGTCAAATACAATGAGCAGTTCTTC,CASGGGSAYVKYNEQFF,TRBV7-2,17,TRBJ2-1,many,-
TGCGCCAGCAGCTTGACTACAGGGGCGAACACTGAAGCTTTCTTT,CASSLTTGANTEAFF,TRBV5-1,15,TRBJ1-1,-,TRBD1
TGTGCCAGCAGTCCCCTTGCCTTGGGGGTGAACACTGAAGCTTTCTTT,CASSPLALGVNTEAFF,TRBV28,16,TRBJ1-1,once,-
TGTGCCAGCAGCCGACAGGACAGGTCAGGCTACGAGCAGTACTTC,CASSRQDRSGYEQYF,TRBV11-3,15,TRBJ2-7,-,TRBD1
TGTGCCAGCAGCCAAGACCCAGACAGGGTAGGAACTGAAGCTTTCTTT,CASSQDPDRVGTEAFF,TRBV4-2,16,TRBJ1-1,many,TRBD1
TGTGCCAGCAGCGGACGGACGCAAGTTACCGGGGAGCTGTTTTTT,CASSGRTQVTGELFF,TRBV3-1,15,TRBJ2-2,-,-
TGTGCCATCAGTGAGTCGGGACAGGGGAACTACGAGCAGTACTTC,CAISESGQGNYEQYF,TRBV10-3,15,TRBJ2-7,few,TRBD1
TGTGCCAGCAGCTTAGGGTTTCCTGGAAACACCATATATTTT,CASSLGFPGNTIYF,TRBV7-2,14,TRBJ1-3,many,-
TGTGCCAGCAGCGTAACCACAGATACGCAGTATTTT,CASSVTTDTQYF,TRBV9,12,TRBJ2-3,-,-
TGTGCCAGCAGCTTTGATTTGGGTGGCTACACCTTC,CASSFDLGGYTF,TRBV5-6,12,TRBJ1-2,-,-
TGCGCCAGCAGCAGAGACAGGGCCCCCTACAATGAGCAGTTCTTC,CASSRDRAPYNEQFF,TRBV4-3,15,TRBJ2-1,-,TRBD1
TGTGCCAGCAGCGGAGGGGGCCGTGAGACCCAGTACTTC,CASSGGGRETQYF,TRBV9,13,TRBJ2-5,few,TRBD1
TGTGCCAGCAGTCCCCCCCCCACAGGTAACACTGAAGCTTTCTTT,CASSPPPTGNTEAFF,TRBV12-3/TRBV12-4,15,TRBJ1-1,many,-
TGCAGTGCTAGAGAACGGACAGGGATGGGCAATCAGCCCCAGCATTTT,CSARERTGMGNQPQHF,TRBV20-1,16,TRBJ1-5,-,TRBD1
TGCAGCGTTGAAGTCGGCTGGGGCCCTCAAGAGACCCAGTACTTC,CSVEVGWGPQETQYF,TRBV29-1,15,TRBJ2-5,few,-
TGTGCCAGCAACCCTAACGCGGGCGCAATATACAATGAGCAGTTCTTC,CASNPNAGAIYNEQFF,TRBV5-4,16,TRBJ2-1,-,-
TGTGCCAGCTCACCCCCAGGAAGAGATGAGCAGTTCTTC,CASSPPGRDEQFF,TRBV18,13,TRBJ2-1,many,-
TGCGCCAGCAGCTTGGGATTCGGAGCGGGTCCATCCTACGAGCAGTACTTC,CASSLGFGAGPSYEQYF,TRBV5-1,17,TRBJ2-7,few,-
TGCGCCAGCAGCCTCTGGGATCCGGGCTCCTATAATTCACCCCTCCACTTT,CASSLWDPGSYNSPLHF,TRBV5-1,17,TRBJ1-6,-,-
TGCAGTGCTAGAGATATCGCCACTCACACAGATACGCAGTATTTT,CSARDIATHTDTQYF,TRBV20-1,15,TRBJ2-3,few,-
TGCAGTGCTAGAGCCGACCGGGGGGGTTCCTACGAGCAGTACTTC,CSARADRGGSYEQYF,TRBV20-1,15,TRBJ2-7,-,TRBD2
TGCGCCAGCAGCCAAGATTGGGCTAGCGGGCCGCAAGAGACCCAGTACTTC,CASSQDWASGPQETQYF,TRBV4-3,17,TRBJ2-5,-,TRBD2
TGTGCCAGCAGTGGATTACAGGGGGCCGGGACTGAAGCTTTCTTT,CASSGLQGAGTEAFF,TRBV2,15,TRBJ1-1,-,TRBD1
TGCAGCGTTGAAGGTCTAGCGGGGGGCCTCCACGACAATGAGCAGTTCTTC,CSVEGLAGGLHDNEQFF,TRBV29-1,17,TRBJ2-1,-,TRBD2
TGTGCCAGCAGTTTACGTCCGGGGGCAGGTGGCTACACCTTC,CASSLRPGAGGYTF,TRBV12-3/TRBV12-4,14,TRBJ1-2,few,-
TGTGCCAGCAGCACAGCGGGAGGCCCCTACGAGCAGTACTTC,CASSTAGGPYEQYF,TRBV7-2,14,TRBJ2-7,-,TRBD2
TGCAGCGCGGGACAGGGGCTAACCTACGAGCAGTACTTC,CSAGQGLTYEQYF,TRBV29-1,13,TRBJ2-7,few,TRBD1
TGTGCCAGCAGCTTAGACTCGGGCAGTGAGACCCAGTACTTC,CASSLDSGSETQYF,TRBV7-2,14,TRBJ2-5,-,-
TGTGCCAGCAGTCGGGGACCGAGCTATGGCTACACCTTC,CASSRGPSYGYTF,TRBV6-4,13,TRBJ1-2,-,-
TGTGCCAGCAGCGAGCTAGCGGGGAGCTCCTACAATGAGCAGTTCTTC,CASSELAGSSYNEQFF,TRBV9,16,TRBJ2-1,-,TRBD2
TGTGCCAGCAGCCACCCGGCAGGGGGGGTACGCGAGCAGTACTTC,CASSHPAGGVREQYF,TRBV16,15,TRBJ2-7,once,-
TGTGCCAGCAGCCTTTACGGTTACAGGGACCTAAACACCGGGGAGCTGTTTTTT,CASSLYGYRDLNTGELFF,TRBV12-3/TRBV12-4,18,TRBJ2-2,-,-
TGTGCCAGCTACCAGGGGGGACTCTACGAGCAGTACTTC,CASYQGGLYEQYF,TRBV2,13,TRBJ2-7,-,-
TGTGCCACGTGGATAGCGGGATCCTCCGCGAAGCAGTTCTTC,CATWIAGSSAKQFF,TRBV15,14,TRBJ2-1,-,TRBD2
TGCAGTGCTCGACAGGGCTGGGATGGCTACACCTTC,CSARQGWDGYTF,TRBV20-1,12,TRBJ1-2,-,TRBD1
TGCGCCAGCAGGGGGACTAGCGGGGTCCCCTTACAAGAGACCCAGTACTTC,CASRGTSGVPLQETQYF,TRBV5-1,17,TRBJ2-5,few,TRBD2